Listed here is a single TCR beta chain. Antigen: not known. A much larger clone lies one base from this, so it may be a read error. This entry comes from a study of T cell repertoires in cytomegalovirus infection. TCRdb re-called the reads through MiXCR, storing one row per CDR3 protein. The sample includes about 830,000 distinct CDR3 sequences, 30% to 35% seen only once; the top ten take 12%. Specimen: cultured CD8+ T cells from PBMCs, collected from culture after CMV antigen stimulation. The sequence was collected from a human donor in good health (CMV status not recorded). Some clones in this sample may be carry-over from other donors' samples.

DNA of the CDR3: TGTGCCAGCAGCTTAGTCCCCAGGCCCAATCAGCCCCACCATTTT. Translating gives CASSLVPRPNQPHHF. This chain links TRBV7-8 with TRBJ1-5; D unresolved. CDR1 and CDR2 from the germline V gene are SGHVS and FQNEAQ. CDR3 length: 15 amino acids.